The entry below gives a single T cell receptor (beta chain) sequence along with its context. Antigen: not known. Researchers reported sorting CD4+ naive, central memory, regulatory and stem cell-like memory cells via CD45RO/CCR7/CD25/CD127/CD95/CD27. The data are from a study of beta chain features in type 1 diabetes. Expressed TCRB transcripts got sequenced, as all isolated RNA was reverse transcribed. Some clones are missing from TCRdb's copy, which holds only in-frame ones; the method was immunoSEQ multiplex PCR. The sample includes 150,000 or so clones, nearly 50% of them seen just once. The study, taken as a whole, reports: Whether HLA type influences TCRB rearrangement remained unresolved here.

Input material: Tregs from blood. This receptor was obtained from a man aged 18 to 35 in good health.

CDR3 nucleotide sequence: TGCAGCGTTCCGGCAGGGTCCGAGCAGTACTTC. This translates into CSVPAGSEQYF. This rearrangement joins TRBV29-1 to TRBJ2-7; D perhaps matches TRBD1 (5 bases). With 5 bases removed from V and 6 bases from J, the gap between germline ends came to 11 bases. Germline V gene data show CDR1 as SQVTM and CDR2 as ANQGSEA. CDR3 length: 11 amino acids.